This is a list of T cell receptor beta chains from one sample in a study of early T cells in non-severe SARS-CoV-2 infection. TCRdb reanalysed the 5' RACE reads using MiXCR and keeps one entry per CDR3 protein. The repertoire consists of about 48,000 distinct CDR3 sequences, with around 13% occurring once and the leading ten covering roughly 10%. Sequenced: whole blood. The receptors here all came from an adult who was a healthcare worker with PCR-confirmed SARS-CoV-2 infection or an uninfected control (not recorded which). The CDR3 runs from the conserved cysteine through the conserved F or W. Fields, in order: V gene, CDR3 length, CDR3 protein.

v_gene: TRBV5-1; len: 14; CDR3aa: CASSFVRGYNEQFF
v_gene: TRBV29-1; len: 11; CDR3aa: CSVRGGEGAFF
v_gene: TRBV5-4; len: 13; CDR3aa: CASSSGLDTEAFF
v_gene: TRBV7-8; len: 15; CDR3aa: CASSSSGTKRYEQYF
v_gene: TRBV5-1; len: 14; CDR3aa: CASRTGTGSNEQFF
v_gene: TRBV2; len: 13; CDR3aa: CAKHRGRNTEAFF
v_gene: TRBV29-1; len: 11; CDR3aa: CSVGGWDEQFF
v_gene: TRBV12-3/TRBV12-4; len: 14; CDR3aa: CASSLETGDTEAFF
v_gene: TRBV20-1; len: 13; CDR3aa: CSANPDTNTEAFF
v_gene: TRBV4-2; len: 15; CDR3aa: CASSLSTGRNSPLHF
v_gene: TRBV6-5; len: 13; CDR3aa: CASTPRADNEQFF
v_gene: TRBV6-5; len: 14; CDR3aa: CASSKGPYEIGYTF
v_gene: TRBV7-9; len: 13; CDR3aa: CASSYRQEHEQFF
v_gene: TRBV12-3/TRBV12-4; len: 17; CDR3aa: CASSLRSPSAQGNEQFF
v_gene: TRBV7-9; len: 15; CDR3aa: CASSSLAGWKDEQFF
v_gene: TRBV12-3/TRBV12-4; len: 17; CDR3aa: CASRPKWSVNSNQPQHF
v_gene: TRBV2; len: 12; CDR3aa: CASSVQGSEQYF
v_gene: TRBV4-1; len: 12; CDR3aa: CASSQVGQEQFF
v_gene: TRBV7-7; len: 13; CDR3aa: CASSLERGNEQYF
v_gene: TRBV29-1; len: 14; CDR3aa: CSVALGASGNTIYF
v_gene: TRBV5-1; len: 15; CDR3aa: CASSLEDRGHSPLHF
v_gene: TRBV4-1; len: 15; CDR3aa: CASSQDPRENTEAFF
v_gene: TRBV13; len: 12; CDR3aa: CASSRTWGTQYF
v_gene: TRBV6-1; len: 15; CDR3aa: CASIASGPRDYGYTF
v_gene: TRBV5-6; len: 15; CDR3aa: CASSSPLGQAAGYTF
v_gene: TRBV27; len: 14; CDR3aa: CASSFVQGAESQYF
v_gene: TRBV29-1; len: 12; CDR3aa: CSAQEGSNEQFF
v_gene: TRBV5-1; len: 14; CDR3aa: CASSQTLNNYGYTF
v_gene: TRBV6-5; len: 15; CDR3aa: CASSSSGRAVTEAFF
v_gene: TRBV6-6; len: 13; CDR3aa: CASTWEDYNEQFF
v_gene: TRBV28; len: 15; CDR3aa: CASTLAEWGTGELFF
v_gene: TRBV6-5; len: 15; CDR3aa: CASSYLAGGQDTQYF
v_gene: TRBV7-2; len: 11; CDR3aa: CASSQVDTQYF
v_gene: TRBV10-3; len: 15; CDR3aa: CAISESSPGQSPLHF
v_gene: TRBV7-2; len: 16; CDR3aa: CASSFGTSGLGETQYF
v_gene: TRBV27; len: 13; CDR3aa: CASSLSSLHTQYF
v_gene: TRBV7-9; len: 12; CDR3aa: CASSRNSDTQYF
v_gene: TRBV27; len: 13; CDR3aa: CASSQTVSYEQYF
v_gene: TRBV5-6; len: 13; CDR3aa: CASSPTGLTEAFF
v_gene: TRBV11-2; len: 18; CDR3aa: CASSPAGRGFANTGELFF
v_gene: TRBV28; len: 16; CDR3aa: CASSRQGAAGANVLTF
v_gene: TRBV30; len: 14; CDR3aa: CAWREKGATGELFF
v_gene: TRBV10-3; len: 14; CDR3aa: CAISEGPPADTQYF
v_gene: TRBV28; len: 15; CDR3aa: CASSTDSSGANVLTF
v_gene: TRBV19; len: 15; CDR3aa: CASSMADRVFPGYTF
v_gene: TRBV7-9; len: 13; CDR3aa: CASRATGVSPLHF
v_gene: TRBV20-1; len: 14; CDR3aa: CSARDFEGKLEQFF
v_gene: TRBV19; len: 16; CDR3aa: CASSSSHGGKMEKLFF
v_gene: TRBV29-1; len: 16; CDR3aa: CSVIGQGARGANVLTF
v_gene: TRBV5-1; len: 14; CDR3aa: CASPGAYFSYEQYF
v_gene: TRBV12-3/TRBV12-4; len: 14; CDR3aa: CASSRGQGRKTQYF
v_gene: TRBV7-9; len: 13; CDR3aa: CASSLGTGPEAFF
v_gene: TRBV7-2; len: 15; CDR3aa: CASSPPAGGQETQYF
v_gene: TRBV20-1; len: 15; CDR3aa: CSANTVAGPGREQYF
v_gene: TRBV10-1; len: 13; CDR3aa: CAIPHPSTDTQYF
v_gene: TRBV27; len: 16; CDR3aa: CASSLWGQSYNQPQHF
v_gene: TRBV7-2; len: 13; CDR3aa: CASSFRNTGELFF
v_gene: TRBV29-1; len: 13; CDR3aa: CSVTTGGYNEQFF
v_gene: TRBV11-1; len: 14; CDR3aa: CASSPQGAQKGYTF
v_gene: TRBV5-1; len: 14; CDR3aa: CASSLGQSTDTQYF